This record concerns one T cell receptor (beta chain) sequence. Data came from immunoSEQ multiplex PCR; TCRdb stores just in-frame clones and leaves some out. The sample lists around 130,000 clones; about 90% were seen once. This specimen belongs to a study of T cell responses to AZD1222 COVID-19 vaccine. CDR1 is SGHRS, CDR2 YFSETQ, per germline. Trimming at V came to 5 bases and at J to 3 bases, leaving 9 bases not matched to a gene. The CDR3 consists of 15 residues. This chain joins TRBV5-1 and TRBJ1-1; the match to TRBD1 covers 8 bases. Source: peripheral blood, taken 28 days after the second dose of the MenACWY control vaccine. This receptor was taken from an adult who received the MenACWY meningococcal vaccine as a control. This CDR3 reads CASRPQPGQDTEAFF. In DNA, the CDR3 is TGCGCCAGCAGGCCACAACCGGGACAGGACACTGAAGCTTTCTTT.